Detailed here is one TCR beta chain. Germline trimming cut 6 bases from V and 5 bases from J; bases unmatched to any gene: 3. CDR1 is LNHDA and CDR2 is SQIVND in the germline V gene (reference sequence). This CDR3 has 13 amino acids. PCR amplification relied on 60 Vbeta primers (plus 13 Jbeta primers). The data were produced by immunoSEQ multiplex PCR, yet TCRdb's version contains in-frame clones alone and is incomplete. The sample yields 100,000 to 150,000 clones, of which the top ten take up around 2.7%. These data belong to a study of cytomegalovirus exposure and HLA in healthy donors. The chain uses TRBV19 and TRBJ2-2, with 7 bases fitting TRBD1. The sequence was collected from a man younger than 40 in good health and CMV-seronegative. The specimen sequenced was PBMCs. The CDR3: CASSTGDTGELFF. The CDR3 DNA sequence: TGTGCCAGTAGCACAGGGGATACCGGGGAGCTGTTTTTT.